These 30 T cell receptor beta chains were sequenced from one sample in a study of OX40 agonist ivuxolimab in advanced cancers. The repertoire was sequenced with immunoSEQ multiplex PCR; TCRdb's copy has only in-frame clones and lacks some. The table has roughly 25,000 clones, roughly 78% seen once; the top ten hold over 1.1%. Source: CD4+ or CD8+ T cells sorted from blood, taken in a trial of the OX40 agonist ivuxolimab. The source of these receptors is an adult with an advanced solid tumor such as melanoma, head and neck, liver or kidney cancer.

J is TRBJ2-5 and V is TRBV5-8; D perhaps matches TRBD2 (5 bases). Germline CDR1 SGHTS, CDR2 YDEGEE. V lost 4 bases and J 5 bases, leaving 6 bases between the germline ends. The CDR3 consists of 11 residues. CDR3 loop: CASSRRETQYF. CDR3 coding DNA: TGTGCCAGCAGCCGGAGGGAGACCCAGTACTTC.

The chain has TRBV7-8 and TRBJ2-7; 10 bases map to TRBD2. This CDR3 spans 17 amino acids. Germline trimming cut 4 bases from V and 6 bases from J; bases unmatched to any gene: 15. Germline V gene data show CDR1 as SGHVS and CDR2 as FQNEAQ. The CDR3 DNA reads TGTGCCAGCAGCTCGCCGGGAGCGGGGGGGCCGGGAATCGAGCAGTACTTC. The encoded protein is CASSSPGAGGPGIEQYF.

The V call is TRBV6-5, the J call TRBJ1-2; TRBD1 agrees at 8 bases. Per the germline V gene, CDR1 is MNHEY and CDR2 is SVGAGI. This CDR3 has 13 amino acids. Germline trimming cut 6 bases from V and 8 bases from J; bases unmatched to any gene: 8. Here the CDR3 reads CASRDRGPRGYTF. CDR3 nucleotide sequence: TGTGCCAGCAGAGACAGGGGACCTAGGGGCTACACCTTC.

The chain uses TRBV28 and TRBJ2-7; D tentatively reads TRBD1 or TRBD2 (7 bases each). Germline V CDR1 and CDR2: MDHEN, SYDVKM. The CDR3 covers 15 residues. The V end was cut by 7 bases, the J end by 4 bases, with 20 bases between. CDR3 in amino acids: CASTLPGGASYEQYF. The CDR3 nucleotides are TGTGCCAGCACCCTACCAGGGGGGGCAAGTTACGAGCAGTACTTC. Together with reference TRBV28 and TRBJ2-7, the CDR3 gives the full variable domain: DVKVTQSSRYLVKRTGEKVFLECVQDMDHENMFWYRQDPGLGLRLIYFSYDVKMKEKGDIPEGYSVSREKKERFSLILESASTNQTSMYLCASTLPGGASYEQYFGPGTRLTVT.

J is TRBJ1-3 and V is TRBV10-3; a possible D gene is TRBD1 (5 bases). Germline loops: CDR1 ENHRY, CDR2 SYGVKD. This CDR3 spans 17 amino acids. V dropped 3 bases and J dropped 1 base, with 16 bases sitting between them. In DNA form, the CDR3 reads TGTGCCATCAGTGACGAAGGGGCACGGAGGTCTGGAAACACCATATATTTT. It specifies CAISDEGARRSGNTIYF.

The rearrangement joins TRBV28 to TRBJ1-3; D gene uncertain. The V and J ends lost 5 bases and 0 bases respectively, with 5 bases between them. The germline CDR1 and CDR2 sequences are MDHEN and SYDVKM. The CDR3 extends over 13 amino acids. In DNA, the CDR3 is TGTGCCAGCAGTGTTCACTCTGGAAACACCATATATTTT. This sequence encodes CASSVHSGNTIYF.

The chain has TRBV7-9 and TRBJ2-7, with no clear D. CDR3 length: 11 residues. V was pared by 5 bases and J by 2 bases, with 4 bases between. Germline CDR1 reads SEHNR; CDR2 reads FQNEAQ (reference sequence). The DNA for the CDR3 is TGTGCCAGCAGCATCGCCTACGAGCAGTACTTC. Translated, it gives CASSIAYEQYF.

This clone was seen a few times. This chain joins TRBV6-1 and TRBJ2-3, with 10 bases that match TRBD1. The germline gives CDR1 MNHNS, CDR2 SASEGT. V was pared by 7 bases and J by 9 bases, with 7 bases of the junction left unmatched. The CDR3 spans 13 residues. The CDR3 nucleotides read TGTGCCAGCATTTTCGACAGGGGGCACACGCAGTATTTT. This encodes CASIFDRGHTQYF.

CDR3 bases: TGTGCCAGCTCATCGGACAGGTCTAGCACAGATACGCAGTATTTT. It codes for CASSSDRSSTDTQYF. The V call is TRBV18, the J call TRBJ2-3; 7 bases map to TRBD1. Germline CDR1 reads KGHSH; CDR2 reads LQKENI. V was pared by 5 bases and J by 0 bases, with 5 bases of the junction left unmatched. The CDR3 has 15 amino acids.

The CDR3 region is CASSLALSTVGGGYTF. DNA of the CDR3: TGTGCCAGCAGCTTGGCCTTATCTACCGTCGGGGGAGGCTACACCTTC. This rearrangement joins TRBV5-4 to TRBJ1-2; D may be TRBD1 (5 bases). Looked up from germline, CDR1 is SGHNT and CDR2 is YYREEE (reference sequence). The ends were cut back, 0 bases at V and 8 bases at J, with 20 bases in the middle. This CDR3 comprises 16 residues.

V and J are TRBV19 and TRBJ2-7; the D gene is possibly TRBD2 (5 bases). The CDR3 loop spans 14 amino acids. Between the trimmed V and J ends, which lost 3 bases and 0 bases, there was a span of 9 bases. Germline CDR1 reads LNHDA; CDR2 reads SQIVND (reference sequence). CDR3 protein: CASSIRADSYEQYF. CDR3 nucleotide sequence: TGTGCCAGTAGTATTAGAGCGGACTCCTACGAGCAGTACTTC.

This chain joins TRBV7-9 and TRBJ1-3, with no clear D. CDR1 and CDR2 from the germline V gene are SEHNR and FQNEAQ (reference sequence). V was trimmed by 5 bases and J by 4 bases, leaving 3 bases between them. CDR3 length: 11 amino acids. The CDR3 DNA sequence: TGTGCCAGCAGCCACGGAAACACCATATATTTT. This encodes CASSHGNTIYF.

V gene TRBV28 combines with J gene TRBJ1-2; D not certain. The CDR3 runs 13 residues. Deletions cut 6 bases from V and 4 bases from J, with 12 bases between. Per germline, CDR1 MDHEN and CDR2 SYDVKM. DNA of the CDR3: TGTGCCAGCAGCCCCGGGCCTTTCTATGGCTACACCTTC. Its translation: CASSPGPFYGYTF.

This clone is a singleton in its sample. The chain employs TRBV5-4 and TRBJ2-1, with 9 bases that match TRBD2. This CDR3 region has 18 residues. Trimming at V came to 1 base and at J to 0 bases, leaving 8 bases not matched to a gene. CDR1 and CDR2 (germline): SGHNT, YYREEE (reference sequence). This CDR3 reads CASSLQGSGGGSYNEQFF. CDR3 DNA: TGTGCCAGCAGCTTGCAGGGTAGCGGGGGAGGCTCCTACAATGAGCAGTTCTTC.

The V call is TRBV6-5, the J call TRBJ2-1, with unresolved D. V gave up 7 bases and J gave up 5 bases, with 12 bases separating them. CDR1 MNHEY and CDR2 SVGAGI come from the germline V gene. The CDR3 spans 13 residues. The CDR3 sequence is CASTRPHNNEQFF. In DNA form, the CDR3 reads TGTGCCAGCACCAGGCCCCACAACAATGAGCAGTTCTTC.

The chain recombines TRBV7-8 with TRBJ2-2; D may be TRBD2 (6 bases). The CDR3 length is 17 residues. V shed 3 bases and J shed 0 bases, with 14 bases lying between them. Germline CDR1 SGHVS, CDR2 FQNEAQ. The CDR3 DNA reads TGTGCCAGCAGCTTGCGGGGCGGAGCGCCGAACACCGGGGAGCTGTTTTTT. Residues: CASSLRGGAPNTGELFF.

This chain links TRBV6-6 with TRBJ1-1; tentatively, D is TRBD1 (6 bases). The CDR3 is 13 residues long. Germline V gene lookup returns CDR1 MNHNY and CDR2 SVGAGI (reference sequence). Trimming pared 7 bases from V and 7 bases from J, leaving 16 bases between. The CDR3 is CASIPPGHLEAFF. In DNA, the CDR3 is TGTGCCAGCATCCCACCGGGACACCTTGAAGCTTTCTTT.

Worth noting for this clone: One end of the junction fails to match germline, which may point to a read error. The chain links TRBV5-5 to TRBJ1-2, with D uncertain. This CDR3 is built from 13 residues. Germline V gene data show CDR1 as SGHKS and CDR2 as YYEKEE (reference sequence). CDR3 loop: CASSLAPVSGYTF. The DNA of the CDR3 is TGTGCCAGCAGTTTGGCCCCTGTGTCTGGCTACACCTTC.

CDR3 DNA: TGTGCCAGCAAACTCGGACAGGGAGAAGCAGATACGCAGTATTTT. This encodes CASKLGQGEADTQYF. This chain connects TRBV6-1 to TRBJ2-3, with TRBD1 matching over 8 bases. Germline V lookup: CDR1 MNHNS, CDR2 SASEGT. The CDR3 sequence is 15 residues long. The V gene end was trimmed by 7 bases and the J gene end by 4 bases; junction bases not matched to a gene: 10.

The chain recombines TRBV7-3 with TRBJ2-6, with D perhaps TRBD2 (6 bases). The ends were cut back, 5 bases at V and 3 bases at J, with 8 bases in the middle. Looked up from germline, CDR1 is SGHTA and CDR2 is FQGTGA. The CDR3 is 14 residues long. The CDR3 here is CASSLGGGANVLTF. The CDR3, as DNA: TGTGCCAGCAGCCTGGGGGGTGGGGCCAACGTCCTGACTTTC.

This chain uses TRBV28 with TRBJ2-5, with D unresolved. Germline-derived CDR1 and CDR2 are MDHEN and SYDVKM. The CDR3 has 14 residues. V lost 8 bases to trimming and J lost 5 bases, with 18 bases between them. CDR3 residues: CASGTVGIVETQYF. Here the CDR3 DNA reads TGTGCCAGCGGAACCGTTGGTATTGTGGAGACCCAGTACTTC.

This sequence joins TRBV6-1 and TRBJ2-3; 7 bases align to TRBD2. Germline CDR1 and CDR2: MNHNS and SASEGT. V lost 8 bases and J lost 3; bases outside the gene matches: 5. CDR3 length: 13 amino acids. The CDR3 DNA reads TGTGCCAGCGGATGGCGGGAGACAGATACGCAGTATTTT. This sequence encodes CASGWRETDTQYF.

With regard to this clone: Its ends do not fully match the called genes, so a read error is possible. This chain links TRBV27 with TRBJ2-3; maybe TRBD2 (6 bases). Germline CDR1 MNHEY, CDR2 SMNVEV (reference sequence). This CDR3 has 14 amino acids. The CDR3 here is CASRGGVNADTQYF. CDR3 DNA: TGTGCTAGCAGAGGCGGGGTGAATGCGGATACGCAGTATTTT.

This clone showed up just a few times. This chain connects TRBV2 to TRBJ1-5; D possibly corresponds to TRBD1 (6 bases). The germline V gene encodes CDR1 SNHLY and CDR2 FYNNEI. The germline V and J ends were trimmed by 8 bases and 0 bases, with 20 bases remaining between them. The CDR3 contains 17 residues. The CDR3 spells CASRRGQPVYSNQPQHF. CDR3 DNA: TGTGCCAGCCGCCGCGGACAGCCGGTTTATAGCAATCAGCCCCAGCATTTT.

The chain is built from TRBV19 and TRBJ2-2; TRBD2 agrees at 7 bases. Germline assignment: CDR1 LNHDA and CDR2 SQIVND (reference sequence). Trimming cost V 5 bases and J 3 bases; bases outside gene matches: 12. The CDR3 is made up of 17 amino acids. For the CDR3, the DNA is TGTGCCAGTAGTCTGAGGGCTAGCGGAACATACACCGGGGAGCTGTTTTTT. Translation gives CASSLRASGTYTGELFF. The full variable domain, rest sourced from reference TRBV19 and TRBJ2-2, is DGGITQSPKYLFRKEGQNVTLSCEQNLNHDAMYWYRQDPGQGLRLIYYSQIVNDFQKGDIAEGYSVSREKKESFPLTVTSAQKNPTAFYLCASSLRASGTYTGELFFGEGSRLTVL.

This chain uses TRBV7-2 with TRBJ2-3; 7 bases are a match to TRBD1. This CDR3 spans 16 amino acids. The ends lost 0 bases at V and 2 bases at J; junction bases unmatched: 5. Germline-derived CDR1 and CDR2 are SGHTA and FQGNSA. CDR3 DNA sequence: TGTGCCAGCAGCTTAGCTACAGGGGTTTTCACAGATACGCAGTATTTT. Its translation is CASSLATGVFTDTQYF.

This clone was detected once. V gene TRBV6-1 combines with J gene TRBJ2-7; TRBD2 matches 7 bases. This CDR3 spans 15 amino acids. CDR1 MNHNS and CDR2 SASEGT come from the germline V gene. V lost 11 bases to trimming and J lost 1 base; unmatched junction nucleotides: 14. The DNA for the CDR3 is TGTGCCGGCGAAGAGGGGAGGGATGGGTCCTACGAGCAGTACTTC. Translation: CAGEEGRDGSYEQYF.

The chain has TRBV18 and TRBJ2-3, with D perhaps matching TRBD1 or TRBD2 (6 bases each). The CDR3 runs to 15 residues. Deletions cut 1 base from V and 2 bases from J, with 10 bases between. The germline CDR1 and CDR2 sequences are KGHSH and LQKENI. The CDR3 sequence: CASSPQGGLTDTQYF. The DNA of the CDR3 is TGTGCCAGCTCACCACAGGGGGGACTCACAGATACGCAGTATTTT.

The chain has TRBV19 and TRBJ2-5; D is possibly TRBD1 (6 bases). Between the trimmed V and J ends, which lost 0 bases and 6 bases, there was a span of 11 bases. This CDR3 is 14 amino acids long. The germline CDR1 and CDR2 sequences are LNHDA and SQIVND (reference sequence). Written as DNA, the CDR3 is TGTGCCAGTAGTATAGATGTGGGGGCCCAGACCCAGTACTTC. It translates to CASSIDVGAQTQYF. Supplemented by reference TRBV19 and TRBJ2-5, the full variable domain reads DGGITQSPKYLFRKEGQNVTLSCEQNLNHDAMYWYRQDPGQGLRLIYYSQIVNDFQKGDIAEGYSVSREKKESFPLTVTSAQKNPTAFYLCASSIDVGAQTQYFGPGTRLLVL.

The gene calls are TRBV28 and TRBJ2-7; 7 bases line up with TRBD2. The germline CDR1 and CDR2 sequences are MDHEN and SYDVKM. The ends lost 6 bases at V and 2 bases at J; junction bases unmatched: 4. The CDR3 consists of 13 residues. DNA of the CDR3: TGTGCCAGCAGCTCGACTAGCCCCTACGAGCAGTACTTC. Translating it yields CASSSTSPYEQYF.